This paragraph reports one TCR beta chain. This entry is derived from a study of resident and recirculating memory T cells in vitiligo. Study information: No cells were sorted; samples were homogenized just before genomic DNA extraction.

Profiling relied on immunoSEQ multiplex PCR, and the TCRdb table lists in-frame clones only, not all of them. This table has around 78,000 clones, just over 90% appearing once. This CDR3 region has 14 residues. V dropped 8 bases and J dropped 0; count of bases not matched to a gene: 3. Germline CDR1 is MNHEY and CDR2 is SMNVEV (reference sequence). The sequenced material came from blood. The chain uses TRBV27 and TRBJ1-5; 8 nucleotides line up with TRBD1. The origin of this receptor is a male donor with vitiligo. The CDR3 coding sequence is TGTGCCAGCCGAACAGGGGGTAGCAATCAGCCCCAGCATTTT. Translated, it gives CASRTGGSNQPQHF.